Reported below is one T cell receptor beta chain. Its specific antigen is unknown. The input lacks base qualities; no much larger clone sits a single base away. To prepare the library, RACE was applied. Reads for this sample came from a NextSeq 500. Library preparation attached unique molecular identifiers to individual cDNA molecules for quantitative, reproducible TCR counting. Both TCR alpha and TCR beta chains were sequenced from each blood RNA sample. Under the source paper's analysis protocol: A median of roughly 100,000 TCRs per sample was observed, with a range of about 23,224 to 690,600. The Decombinator software suite was used to annotate V, J and CDR3 in the TCR reads. To make PS versus PT1 abundance plots, every sample was subsampled to the same number of TCRs (28,000). TCRs were defined as expanded if absent before sensitization and observed at least eight times at the 2-week time point. TCRdb trimmed the raw reads at Q25, called clones with MiXCR and kept productive beta chains. Rows are unified per CDR3 protein, each entry keeping the most common DNA and genes. In this record, the V and J calls reflect TCRdb's handling and not the investigators' own analysis. For this sample there are approximately 110,000 distinct CDR3 sequences; less than 40% appear just once. The ten largest clonotypes hold roughly 2.5% of the sample.

What the time point label conveys for this sample: patch test 3, about 24 weeks after DPC sensitization. Reading the label with the study, this specimen's treatment or condition is: therapeutic diphenylcyclopropenone sensitization with weekly scalp DPC. Blood at each patch-test visit was drawn before the patch test was applied. Eligible patients were aged 18 to 70, diagnosed with alopecia, deemed suitable for DPC therapy, and excluded if pregnant. Total RNA was extracted from unfractionated whole blood collected in Tempus Blood RNA tubes. These data come from a study of human T cells and chemical hapten exposure (TCRdb year 2021). With regard to the full study: For sensitization, 2% DPC in acetone was applied to a 2 cm by 2 cm area of upper inner arm skin. The libraries were sequenced as a pool, and the TCR yield per sample differed mostly because of small variations in library volumes within the pool. Alopecia areata with under or over 50% scalp involvement, alopecia totalis and alopecia universalis were represented in the patient cohort, which was mostly female. Peripheral blood TCR repertoire changes were tracked in vivo in alopecia patients during primary and secondary sensitization to the hapten diphenylcyclopropenone (DPC). Blood was sampled from patients pre-sensitization (week 0) and at 2, 6 and about 24 weeks after DPC sensitization. Patch testing on the upper back used Finn chambers containing 0.01% DPC, with scoring done after 6 days according to International Contact Dermatitis Research Group standards. Blood for TCR sequencing was provided by twenty-nine alopecia patients at one to four time points (pre-sensitization, 2, 6 and 24 weeks). Weekly therapeutic DPC doses were additionally applied to the scalp of patients throughout the roughly 25-week study period.

The study at large found these results: The number of TCRs above 1 in 1000 frequency did not change with DPC sensitization; there was no evidence of global repertoire structure alterations. All patients had alopecia, a presumed autoimmune disease, so their immune response might differ from that of healthy individuals. Compared with pre-sensitization or healthy control sets, expanded TCRs formed significantly more large CDR3 similarity clusters, which is consistent with antigen-driven responses. A positive correlation was found between the number of PT1 expanded TCRs and patch test score, with significance reached at thresholds 8, 16 and 32 but not 4. After repeated subsampling, the strength of the expansion versus patch-test correlation and the threshold at which it became significant changed.

The sequences come from whole blood, collected in connection with sensitization to the hapten diphenylcyclopropenone (DPC). This clonotype was sampled from a man aged 40-55 years with alopecia areata. Some clones in this sample may be carry-over from other donors' samples.

The encoded CDR3 is CAISDGSGSSYEQYF. The DNA reads as follows: TGTGCCATCAGTGATGGAAGCGGGAGTTCTTACGAGCAGTACTTC. This chain is built from TRBV10-3 and TRBJ2-7; 8 bases in the middle match TRBD2. Spanning cysteine to phenylalanine, the CDR3 consists of 15 amino acids. Solely the CDR3 DNA is kept, with 45 bases framed from the first base. For CDR1 and CDR2, the germline V gene lists ENHRY and SYGVKD. After removal of 3 bases from V and 4 bases from J, the junction retains 8 bases not matched to a gene.